These 30 T cell receptor beta chains share one sample of origin, sequenced in a study of OX40 agonist ivuxolimab in advanced cancers. The library was obtained by the immunoSEQ multiplex PCR assay. Sourced from immuneACCESS, this table was stored by TCRdb with only in-frame sequences that have V and J called. A share of the clones is absent; for the studies checked, an unresolved V gene accounts for under half, and the remainder has no known explanation. The sample table lists over 65,000 clones, around 85% of them with a count of one. Roughly 2% of the sample is taken by the ten largest. The starting material was CD4+ or CD8+ T cells sorted from blood, obtained in a trial of the OX40 agonist ivuxolimab. These receptors came from an adult with an advanced solid tumor such as melanoma, head and neck, liver or kidney cancer.

This clone has a handful of counts. V and J are TRBV19 and TRBJ1-2; no definite D call. The germline CDR1 and CDR2 sequences are LNHDA and SQIVND (reference sequence). The CDR3 is 13 amino acids. V was cut by 3 bases and J by 8 bases, with 13 bases left in between. Here the CDR3 DNA reads TGTGCCAGTAGTATGGGGTCCGGACCGGGCTACACCTTC. This gives the protein CASSMGSGPGYTF.

The V and J genes are TRBV5-1 and TRBJ1-4; D perhaps matches TRBD1 (5 bases). CDR1 and CDR2 (germline): SGHRS, YFSETQ. V lost 3 bases to trimming and J lost 8 bases, with 14 bases between them. The CDR3 totals 14 residues. CDR3 DNA sequence: TGCGCCAGCAGCTATGGGGCAGTCGAAGAAAAACTGTTTTTT. This encodes CASSYGAVEEKLFF.

J is TRBJ2-1 and V is TRBV2; the match to TRBD1 covers 7 bases. V gave up 4 bases and J gave up 2 bases; unmatched junction bases: 5. Germline V gene lookup returns CDR1 SNHLY and CDR2 FYNNEI. CDR3 length equals 15 residues. The CDR3 DNA is TGTGCCAGCAGTGCTGAGGGGGCCACCTACAATGAGCAGTTCTTC. It codes for CASSAEGATYNEQFF.

The chain recombines TRBV6-9 with TRBJ1-6; D not certain. Germline-derived CDR1 and CDR2 are MNHGY and SVAAGI. This CDR3 has 13 amino acids. Trimming took off 3 bases at V and 8 bases at J, with 8 bases between the two ends. The CDR3 is CASSYSEDSPLHF. The CDR3, as DNA: TGTGCCAGCAGTTACTCGGAAGATTCACCCCTCCACTTT.

In this sample, this clone turned up a few times. The chain links TRBV10-1 to TRBJ1-6; D is undetermined. Germline V lookup: CDR1 WNHNN, CDR2 SYGVQD (reference sequence). Trimming removed 8 bases from V and 13 bases from J, with 24 bases in between. The CDR3 covers 15 residues. The CDR3 nucleotides are TGCGCCAGCTCGTCGCAGGCTCTTCGGTGGAGCCCCCTCCACTTT. Translation gives CASSSQALRWSPLHF.

The chain recombines TRBV5-5 with TRBJ2-7, with D unclear. CDR1 is SGHKS, CDR2 YYEKEE, per germline (reference sequence). With 1 base removed from V and 0 bases from J, the gap between germline ends came to 14 bases. The CDR3 length is 16 residues. CDR3 DNA sequence: TGTGCCAGCAGCTTGCGAGCGTCGGGTTACTCCTACGAGCAGTACTTC. It yields the protein CASSLRASGYSYEQYF.

V gene TRBV7-9 combines with J gene TRBJ2-2; 9 positions agree with TRBD1. The germline gives CDR1 SEHNR, CDR2 FQNEAQ (reference sequence). The CDR3 is 15 amino acids. V lost 3 bases, J lost 6 bases, and 5 bases stayed unmatched. CDR3 nucleotides: TGTGCCAGCAGCTTTGGGACAGGGATATCCGGGGAGCTGTTTTTT. Encoded protein: CASSFGTGISGELFF.

The rearrangement uses TRBV18 and TRBJ1-4; 7 bases map to TRBD1. Germline V gives CDR1 KGHSH, CDR2 LQKENI. The CDR3 runs 13 residues. After removal of 8 bases from V and 4 bases from J, the junction contained 4 bases not matched to a gene. The DNA of the CDR3 is TGTGCCAGCCAACAGGGGTATAATGAAAAACTGTTTTTT. Protein product: CASQQGYNEKLFF.

V and J are TRBV30 and TRBJ2-3; D unresolved. Between the trimmed V and J ends, which lost 0 bases and 5 bases, there was a span of 9 bases. The CDR3 runs 13 residues. The germline CDR1 and CDR2 sequences are GTSNPN and SVGIG (reference sequence). CDR3 sequence: CAWSVTWRDTQYF. The CDR3 DNA is TGTGCCTGGAGTGTAACGTGGAGAGATACGCAGTATTTT.

This clone is a singleton in its sample. The chain employs TRBV5-4 and TRBJ2-2, with TRBD2 matching 7 bases. V trimming: 1 base; J trimming: 3 bases; junction bases outside the gene matches: 6. CDR3 length equals 16 residues. The germline CDR1 and CDR2 sequences are SGHNT and YYREEE (reference sequence). The CDR3 DNA reads TGTGCCAGCAGCTTGCCCCGGGGGGTCGACACCGGGGAGCTGTTTTTT. Its protein product is CASSLPRGVDTGELFF.

CDR3 DNA sequence: TGTGCCAGCCGACCCTCTCGGGGACAGGGGAACACTGAAGCTTTCTTT. This encodes CASRPSRGQGNTEAFF. The V gene is TRBV19, the J gene TRBJ1-1; 9 bases agree with TRBD1. Losses at the gene ends were 9 bases for V and 1 base for J; bases not matched to a gene: 12. Germline values: CDR1 LNHDA, CDR2 SQIVND (reference sequence). CDR3 size: 16 residues.

The J gene is TRBJ1-4, the V gene TRBV4-2, with D unresolved. The ends were cut back, 0 bases at V and 4 bases at J, with 9 bases in the middle. The V gene's germline CDR1 is LGHNA and CDR2 YNFKEQ. This CDR3 is built from 15 residues. The CDR3, as DNA: TGTGCCAGCAGCCAAGATAGCGGAGATAATGAAAAACTGTTTTTT. This encodes CASSQDSGDNEKLFF.

V gene TRBV19 combines with J gene TRBJ2-1; D uncertain. V dropped 4 bases and J dropped 7 bases, with 11 bases sitting between them. The germline V gene has CDR1 LNHDA and CDR2 SQIVND (reference sequence). CDR3 length: 13 amino acids. CDR3 sequence reads: CASSSTRVNEQFF. CDR3 nucleotides: TGTGCCAGTAGTAGTACCCGGGTTAATGAGCAGTTCTTC. Using reference TRBV19 and TRBJ2-1 for the parts outside the CDR3, the full variable domain is DGGITQSPKYLFRKEGQNVTLSCEQNLNHDAMYWYRQDPGQGLRLIYYSQIVNDFQKGDIAEGYSVSREKKESFPLTVTSAQKNPTAFYLCASSSTRVNEQFFGPGTRLTVL.

The chain carries TRBV5-1 and TRBJ2-2; the D gene is possibly TRBD1 (6 bases). Per germline, CDR1 SGHRS and CDR2 YFSETQ. The V gene lost 5 bases and the J gene lost 0 bases, with 11 bases spanning the gap. This CDR3 is built from 15 residues. CDR3 amino acids: CASRWGHANTGELFF. The CDR3 bases are TGCGCCAGCAGGTGGGGGCACGCGAACACCGGGGAGCTGTTTTTT.

The chain has TRBV7-9 and TRBJ1-1; TRBD1 matches 9 bases. Unmatched junction bases numbered 5, after V lost 8 bases and J lost 1 base. Germline CDR1 SEHNR, CDR2 FQNEAQ (reference sequence). CDR3 size: 14 residues. Here the CDR3 DNA reads TGTGCCAGCCTACAGGGGGCCCAGAACACTGAAGCTTTCTTT. It is translated as CASLQGAQNTEAFF.

The chain has TRBV6-1 and TRBJ2-3; 12 nucleotides align to TRBD2. V was pared by 4 bases and J by 6 bases, with 11 bases of the junction left unmatched. This CDR3 region has 17 residues. Germline-derived CDR1 and CDR2 are MNHNS and SASEGT. For the CDR3, the DNA is TGTGCCAGCAGTGCTAGCGGGGGGGCCAATCTATTCGATACGCAGTATTTT. This encodes CASSASGGANLFDTQYF.

In this sample, this clone turned up once. The chain carries TRBV5-4 and TRBJ2-2, with D possibly being TRBD2 (7 bases). This CDR3 comprises 16 residues. The germline V gene has CDR1 SGHNT and CDR2 YYREEE (reference sequence). The V end lost 4 bases, the J end lost 0 bases, and 13 bases lay between the germline ends. The CDR3 DNA is TGTGCCAGCAGCCCCGGGGGGCCTTCGAACACCGGGGAGCTGTTTTTT. Its protein is CASSPGGPSNTGELFF.

The CDR3 region is CASSVQGWVLGQPQHF. The DNA for the CDR3 is TGTGCCAGTAGCGTCCAGGGCTGGGTATTGGGTCAGCCCCAGCATTTT. The rearrangement uses TRBV19 and TRBJ1-5; a weak D match, TRBD1 (5 bases). Trimming shortened V by 6 bases and J by 6 bases, and 21 bases separated the two germline ends. Germline assignment: CDR1 LNHDA and CDR2 SQIVND (reference sequence). The CDR3 has 16 amino acids.

This chain uses TRBV7-2 with TRBJ2-7, with a tentative D call TRBD2 (6 bases). Looked up from germline, CDR1 is SGHTA and CDR2 is FQGNSA. The CDR3 is 15 residues long. V lost 5 bases, J lost 2 bases, and 16 bases lay in between. CDR3 in DNA: TGTGCCAGCAGCCGGGACTCTGGCGGACCCTACGAGCAGTACTTC. Its protein product is CASSRDSGGPYEQYF.

CDR3 sequence reads: CASTSGGIFRPSDTQYF. The CDR3 nucleotides are TGTGCCAGCACTAGCGGGGGGATTTTCCGACCCTCAGATACGCAGTATTTT. V is TRBV28 and J is TRBJ2-3; 11 bases align to TRBD2. J gave up 4 bases and V 7 bases, and 13 bases lay outside the gene matches. CDR1 is MDHEN and CDR2 is SYDVKM in the germline V gene. The CDR3 has 17 amino acids. Full variable domain (remainder filled in from reference TRBV28 and TRBJ2-3): DVKVTQSSRYLVKRTGEKVFLECVQDMDHENMFWYRQDPGLGLRLIYFSYDVKMKEKGDIPEGYSVSREKKERFSLILESASTNQTSMYLCASTSGGIFRPSDTQYFGPGTRLTVL.

On this clone itself: Compared with germline, one end of the junction differs, possibly owing to a read error. The genes are TRBV28 and TRBJ1-5, with 7 nucleotides matching TRBD1. Germline V CDR1 and CDR2: MDHEN, SYDVKM. The CDR3 has 13 amino acids. CDR3 in DNA: TGTGCCAGCAGTTTCGGGACAGTTCAGACCCAGCATTTT. Translated: CASSFGTVQTQHF.

There are a few counts of this clone. The chain couples TRBV5-6 to TRBJ1-4; 9 nucleotides line up with TRBD1. Germline-derived CDR1 and CDR2 are SGHDT and YYEEEE. The CDR3 sequence is 14 residues long. J was trimmed by 6 bases and V by 4 bases; bases with no gene match: 4. CDR3 nucleotide sequence: TGTGCCAGCAGCGGGACAGGGAAGGATGAAAAACTGTTTTTT. The encoded protein is CASSGTGKDEKLFF.

The chain joins TRBV5-5 to TRBJ2-5; the D call may be TRBD1 or TRBD2 (5 bases each). CDR1 is SGHKS and CDR2 is YYEKEE in the germline V gene (reference sequence). The germline V and J ends were trimmed by 7 bases and 1 base, with 17 bases remaining between them. This CDR3 comprises 15 residues. The CDR3 bases are TGTGCCAGCGGGTTCGGAGAGGGGCGCCAAGAGACCCAGTACTTC. Protein product: CASGFGEGRQETQYF.

This clone was seen a single time. This rearrangement joins TRBV28 to TRBJ1-4; possible D gene TRBD1, 5 bases. The V gene lost 4 bases and the J gene lost 8 bases, with 14 bases spanning the gap. Germline V lookup: CDR1 MDHEN, CDR2 SYDVKM. The CDR3 contains 14 residues. This chain's CDR3 is CASSSPGGEEKLFF. The CDR3 DNA reads TGTGCCAGCAGTTCACCCGGGGGGGAAGAAAAACTGTTTTTT.

CDR3 in DNA: TGTGCCAGCAGCTTGTCGGGAGTCTCTGAAGCTTTCTTT. Translating it yields CASSLSGVSEAFF. The gene calls are TRBV7-9 and TRBJ1-1; D gene ambiguous. The V gene lost 3 bases and the J gene lost 6 bases, with 11 bases spanning the gap. Looked up from germline, CDR1 is SEHNR and CDR2 is FQNEAQ (reference sequence). This CDR3 region has 13 residues.

The chain recombines TRBV6-5 with TRBJ1-2; 7 bases agree with TRBD1. The V gene end was trimmed by 5 bases and the J gene end by 0 bases; junction bases not matched to a gene: 6. The CDR3 contains 15 residues. Per germline, CDR1 MNHEY and CDR2 SVGAGI. The CDR3, as DNA: TGTGCCAGCAGTCGCCAGGGGGGGGCTAACTATGGCTACACCTTC. Its protein product is CASSRQGGANYGYTF.

The V and J genes are TRBV4-1 and TRBJ2-7, with D unresolved. Germline lookup yields CDR1 MGHRA and CDR2 YSYEKL. Trimming removed 1 base at V and 2 bases at J, with 12 bases between. This CDR3 comprises 15 residues. The DNA for the CDR3 is TGCGCCAGCAGCCAAGGTTCACAGTTTACCTACGAGCAGTACTTC. The encoded protein is CASSQGSQFTYEQYF.

V gene TRBV5-5 combines with J gene TRBJ2-5; 7 bases are shared with TRBD1. Trimming removed 4 bases from V and 5 bases from J; junction bases left unmatched: 5. This CDR3 is 13 amino acids long. Per the germline V gene, CDR1 is SGHKS and CDR2 is YYEKEE (reference sequence). The CDR3 DNA sequence: TGTGCCAGCAGCCCAGGGACAGCCGAGACCCAGTACTTC. Its protein product is CASSPGTAETQYF. Filled out from reference TRBV5-5 and TRBJ2-5, the complete variable domain reads DAGVTQSPTHLIKTRGQQVTLRCSPISGHKSVSWYQQVLGQGPQFIFQYYEKEERGRGNFPDRFSARQFPNYSSELNVNALLLGDSALYLCASSPGTAETQYFGPGTRLLVL.

Here the CDR3 reads CASNEAIELYNQPQHF. Here the CDR3 DNA reads TGTGCCAGCAACGAAGCCATCGAACTGTACAATCAGCCCCAGCATTTT. The V call is TRBV28, the J call TRBJ1-5; D is undetermined. Germline loops: CDR1 MDHEN, CDR2 SYDVKM. The ends were cut back, 7 bases at V and 3 bases at J, with 19 bases in the middle. There are 16 residues in the CDR3.

The sample holds one count of this clone. The chain carries TRBV4-1 and TRBJ2-5; 10 bases fit TRBD2. CDR3 length: 17 amino acids. CDR1 is MGHRA, CDR2 YSYEKL, per germline. Trimming took 0 bases from V and 5 from J; bases not matched to a gene: 9. The CDR3 reads CASSQDGLAGARETQYF. The CDR3 nucleotides read TGCGCCAGCAGCCAAGATGGCCTAGCGGGGGCCAGGGAGACCCAGTACTTC.